This T cell receptor (beta chain) was retrieved from a study of identical twins (dated by TCRdb to between 2015 and 2016). Broadly, across the study: To test whether fetal clonotypes persist, this study deep-sequenced TCR alpha and beta repertoires from monozygotic twins, from unrelated adults of various ages, and from cord blood. To rule out contamination, replicate twin experiments were performed at different times with different library preparation protocols.

Libraries were built with 5' RACE. The sequencer was an Illumina HiSeq 2000. A universal primer binding site was added through template switching, and the final cDNA carried a unique molecular identifier so that TCR cDNA molecules could be counted accurately. First-strand cDNA for TCR alpha and beta chains was synthesized from specific primers in the conserved constant-segment region. To control for contamination, every cDNA library carried two barcodes: a SMART-Mk sample barcode plus Illumina barcodes. Two successive PCR steps introduced TruSeq adapter sequences along with Illumina sample barcodes. TCR alpha and beta cDNA libraries were sequenced on the Illumina HiSeq platform with custom primers. Turning to the authors' computational methods: MiGEC processed the raw reads to extract unique molecular identifiers, while MiXCR was used to determine the CDR3 positions. Recombination models were inferred per individual with the repgenHMM and IGoR tools using an EM algorithm. The tcR package in R was used for shared clonotype analysis, with sharing normalized by the product of cloneset sizes. To study raw recombination free of thymic and clonal selection effects, out-of-frame nonproductive sequences were analyzed. TCRdb passed the public sequencing reads through fastp at Q25 and MiXCR, retaining productive beta sequences. Every CDR3 protein is listed once, alongside the most common genes and DNA of its rows. TCRdb, not the authors, supplied the V and J calls. The sample contains about 240,000 distinct CDR3 sequences, roughly an eighth of them found a single time. 3.5% to 5% of the sample goes to the ten largest clones.

This clonotype was detected ten times or more. Its binding antigen is unknown. The sample holds no much larger clone one base away, and base qualities are not on file. Every donor was a healthy Caucasian. The twin cohort comprised three pairs of female monozygotic twins, all aged roughly 18 to 29 years. Miltenyi CD45RO+ enrichment and human naive T-cell isolation kits were used to isolate memory (CD45RO+) and naive T cells from PBMC. A distance of 8 bases separates the germline ends of V and J, which lose 6 bases and 4 bases respectively. Based on the germline V gene, the CDR1 and CDR2 sequences are SGHDN and FVKESK. Including cysteine and phenylalanine, the CDR3 has 12 amino acids. Solely the CDR3 DNA is kept, with 36 bases framed from the first base. On the study overall, not on this receptor specifically: Because the same donors could not be followed over many years, conclusions were based on cross-sectional statistical analysis. Out-of-frame TCR alpha sequences shared between twins showed an excess of low generation-probability sequences compared with coincidental sharing between unrelated individuals. Invariant T cells such as MAIT and iNKT could partly confound zero-insertion analyses, although diverse VJ usage argued against such confounding for most clonotypes. Excess twin sharing in beta out-of-frame sequences was weaker because fewer shared sequences lowered the signal-to-noise ratio. Fewer insertions were carried by abundant cord blood beta clonotypes; a weaker similar trend was observed in young adult naive repertoires, while no such trend was observed in memory repertoires. Out-of-frame TCR alpha sharing in monozygotic twins was systematically underestimated by recombination models, whereas sharing between unrelated individuals was in agreement with the recombination models.

The same sample was also used in a study of yellow fever vaccine responses in identical twins. The second study's paper adds: The T cell response to vaccination in identical twins was reported by the authors to appear partly convergent and partly personalized. The study precisely tracked vaccine-responding T cell clones in identical twins.

The material sequenced was memory (CD45RO+) T cells sorted from blood. Taken with the paper, the label for cell subset or site translates to: CD45RO+ enriched T cells. This chain is built from TRBV14 and TRBJ2-3; no confident D gene assignment can be made. The clonotype comes from a woman aged 18 to 35 in good health. The DNA sequence reads TGTGCCAGCAGTATTACGCCAGATACGCAGTATTTT. The translation is CASSITPDTQYF.